The next 10 T cell receptor beta chains were all read from a single sample in a study of immunodeficiency. The protocol was immunoSEQ multiplex PCR, while the TCRdb copy is restricted to in-frame clones and leaves out a portion. Seen here are 1,400 to 1,500 clones, approximately 93% observed once, and the top ten hold roughly 3%. The sequenced material came from CD8+ T cells from blood. The receptors come from a human donor in good health.

This clone was detected only once. The chain combines TRBV15 with TRBJ1-2; D is unresolved. Trimming shortened V by 4 bases and J by 7 bases, and 13 bases separated the two germline ends. Germline loops: CDR1 LNHNV, CDR2 YYDKDF (reference sequence). CDR3 length equals 13 residues. The CDR3, as DNA: TGTGCCACCAGCAAAGGGTTGTACTCTGGCTACACCTTC. Translated: CATSKGLYSGYTF.

Written as DNA, the CDR3 is TGCGCCAGCAGCCAAGATCTCTCTGAAGGGCGAGAAGCTTTCTTT. Residues: CASSQDLSEGREAFF. The rearrangement joins TRBV4-1 to TRBJ1-1; D gene unclear. The CDR3 runs to 15 residues. V was clipped by 0 bases and J by 8 bases, with 16 bases between them. CDR1 is MGHRA, CDR2 YSYEKL, per germline.

DNA of the CDR3: TGTGCCAGCAGCACAAGTCCCAACAACGAGGGCTACACCTTC. As protein: CASSTSPNNEGYTF. The chain carries TRBV7-3 and TRBJ1-2; D not certain. Trimming took 5 bases from V and 8 from J, leaving 18 bases between them. This CDR3 is built from 14 residues. Germline V gene data show CDR1 as SGHTA and CDR2 as FQGTGA.

The chain combines TRBV4-1 with TRBJ1-4; 9 nucleotides align to TRBD1. The junction had 11 bases not matched to a gene; V was cut back by 2 bases and J by 7 bases. The germline CDR1 and CDR2 sequences are MGHRA and YSYEKL. This CDR3 contains 17 residues. CDR3 region: CASSQLQNRGPLEKLFF. CDR3 DNA: TGCGCCAGCAGCCAACTTCAAAACAGGGGGCCGCTTGAAAAACTGTTTTTT.

This chain links TRBV7-9 with TRBJ2-1, with a possible D match to TRBD2 (6 bases). CDR1 is SEHNR, CDR2 FQNEAQ, per germline (reference sequence). CDR3 length: 11 residues. V shed 5 bases and J shed 7 bases, with 6 bases lying between them. Here the CDR3 DNA reads TGTGCCAGCAGCGGGGGGAATGAGCAGTTCTTC. This translates into CASSGGNEQFF. Filled out from reference TRBV7-9 and TRBJ2-1, the complete variable domain reads DTGVSQNPRHKITKRGQNVTFRCDPISEHNRLYWYRQTLGQGPEFLTYFQNEAQLEKSRLLSDRFSAERPKGSFSTLEIQRTEQGDSAMYLCASSGGNEQFFGPGTRLTVL.

The CDR3, as DNA: TGTGCCAGTAGCAACGGGGGGACAGATACGCAGTATTTT. It yields the protein CASSNGGTDTQYF. The chain uses TRBV19 and TRBJ2-3, with TRBD2 matching 7 bases. Germline V lookup: CDR1 LNHDA, CDR2 SQIVND (reference sequence). The CDR3 is made up of 13 amino acids. J was trimmed by 3 bases and V by 6 bases; bases with no gene match: 3.

This clone appeared a single time. V gene TRBV14 combines with J gene TRBJ2-7; TRBD1 is a possible D gene (5 bases). V was shortened by 4 bases and J by 2 bases, with 9 bases between the two germline ends. This CDR3 comprises 13 residues. CDR1 and CDR2 from the germline V gene are SGHDN and FVKESK. The CDR3 region is CASSPDSTYEQYF. The CDR3 nucleotides read TGTGCCAGCAGCCCTGACAGTACCTACGAGCAGTACTTC. Full variable domain (outside the CDR3, taken from reference TRBV14 and TRBJ2-7): EAGVTQFPSHSVIEKGQTVTLRCDPISGHDNLYWYRRVMGKEIKFLLHFVKESKQDESGMPNNRFLAERTGGTYSTLKVQPAELEDSGVYFCASSPDSTYEQYFGPGTRLTVT.

This chain joins TRBV28 and TRBJ2-2; maybe TRBD1 (5 bases). The germline gives CDR1 MDHEN, CDR2 SYDVKM. The V and J ends lost 7 bases and 2 bases respectively, with 14 bases between them. The CDR3 is 15 residues long. Here the CDR3 DNA reads TGTGCCAGCAATTGGGGCCGACTTAACACCGGGGAGCTGTTTTTT. It codes for CASNWGRLNTGELFF.

The sample holds one count of this clone. The V gene is TRBV25-1, the J gene TRBJ2-7, with D hard to call. The CDR3 consists of 13 residues. CDR1 MGHDK and CDR2 SYGVNS come from the germline V gene. With 5 bases removed from V and 2 bases from J, the gap between germline ends came to 10 bases. Here the CDR3 reads CASSHGRAYEQYF. CDR3 sequence (DNA): TGTGCCAGCAGTCATGGTAGAGCCTACGAGCAGTACTTC.

This rearrangement joins TRBV7-9 to TRBJ1-2; 9 nucleotides agree with TRBD1. With 5 bases clipped from V and 7 bases from J, the junction kept 17 bases outside the gene matches. The CDR3 extends over 17 amino acids. The germline gives CDR1 SEHNR, CDR2 FQNEAQ (reference sequence). The CDR3 region is CASSPPWTGVGGFGYTF. The CDR3 bases are TGTGCCAGCAGCCCCCCTTGGACAGGGGTTGGAGGGTTTGGCTACACCTTC.